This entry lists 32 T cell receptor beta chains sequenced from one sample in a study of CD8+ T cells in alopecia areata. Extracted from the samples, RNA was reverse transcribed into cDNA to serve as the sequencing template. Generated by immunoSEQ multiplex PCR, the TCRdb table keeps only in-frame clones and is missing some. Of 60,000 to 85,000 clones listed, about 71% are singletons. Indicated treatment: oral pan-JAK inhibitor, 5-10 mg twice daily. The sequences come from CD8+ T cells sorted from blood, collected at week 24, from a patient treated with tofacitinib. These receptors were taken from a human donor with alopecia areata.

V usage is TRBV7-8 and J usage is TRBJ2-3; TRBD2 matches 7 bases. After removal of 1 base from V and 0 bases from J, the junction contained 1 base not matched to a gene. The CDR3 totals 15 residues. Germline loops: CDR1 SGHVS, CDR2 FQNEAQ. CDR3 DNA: TGTGCCAGCAGCTTAGGACTAGCAAGCACAGATACGCAGTATTTT. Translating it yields CASSLGLASTDTQYF.

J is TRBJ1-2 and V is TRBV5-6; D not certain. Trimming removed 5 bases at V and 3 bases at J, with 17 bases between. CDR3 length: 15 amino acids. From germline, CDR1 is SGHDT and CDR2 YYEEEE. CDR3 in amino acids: CASRPPVEGDYGYTF. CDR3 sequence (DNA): TGTGCCAGCAGACCCCCCGTCGAGGGCGACTATGGCTACACCTTC. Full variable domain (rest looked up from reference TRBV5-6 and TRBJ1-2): DAGVTQSPTHLIKTRGQQVTLRCSPKSGHDTVSWYQQALGQGPQFIFQYYEEEERQRGNFPDRFSGHQFPNYSSELNVNALLLGDSALYLCASRPPVEGDYGYTFGSGTRLTVV.

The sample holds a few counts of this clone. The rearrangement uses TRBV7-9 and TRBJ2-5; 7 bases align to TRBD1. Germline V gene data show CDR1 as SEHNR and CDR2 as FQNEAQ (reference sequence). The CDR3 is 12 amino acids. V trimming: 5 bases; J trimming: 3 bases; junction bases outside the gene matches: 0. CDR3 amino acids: CASSGQEETQYF. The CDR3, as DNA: TGTGCCAGCAGCGGACAGGAAGAGACCCAGTACTTC.

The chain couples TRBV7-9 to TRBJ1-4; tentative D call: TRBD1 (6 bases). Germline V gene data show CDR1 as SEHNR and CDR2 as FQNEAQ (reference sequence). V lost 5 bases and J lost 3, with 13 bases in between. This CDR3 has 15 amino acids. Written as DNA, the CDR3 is TGTGCCAGCAGCCGCAAACAGGGACCTAATGAAAAACTGTTTTTT. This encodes CASSRKQGPNEKLFF.

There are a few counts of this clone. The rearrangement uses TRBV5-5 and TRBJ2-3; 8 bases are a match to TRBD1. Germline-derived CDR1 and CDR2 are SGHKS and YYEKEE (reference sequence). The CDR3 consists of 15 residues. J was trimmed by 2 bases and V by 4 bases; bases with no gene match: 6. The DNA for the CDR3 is TGTGCCAGCAGCCTACAGGGGGAAGTCACAGATACGCAGTATTTT. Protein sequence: CASSLQGEVTDTQYF.

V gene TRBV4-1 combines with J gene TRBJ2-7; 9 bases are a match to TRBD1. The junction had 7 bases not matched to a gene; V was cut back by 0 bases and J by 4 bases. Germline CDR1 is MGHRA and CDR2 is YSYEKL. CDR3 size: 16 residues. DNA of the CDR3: TGCGCCAGCAGCCAAGATACCGGGACAGGGATTTACGAGCAGTACTTC. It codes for CASSQDTGTGIYEQYF.

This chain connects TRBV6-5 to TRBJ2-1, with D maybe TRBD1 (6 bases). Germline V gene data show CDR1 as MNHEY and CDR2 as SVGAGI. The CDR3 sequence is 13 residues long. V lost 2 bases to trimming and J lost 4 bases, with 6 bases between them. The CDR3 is CASSYQGYNEQFF. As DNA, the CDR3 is TGTGCCAGCAGTTACCAGGGGTACAATGAGCAGTTCTTC.

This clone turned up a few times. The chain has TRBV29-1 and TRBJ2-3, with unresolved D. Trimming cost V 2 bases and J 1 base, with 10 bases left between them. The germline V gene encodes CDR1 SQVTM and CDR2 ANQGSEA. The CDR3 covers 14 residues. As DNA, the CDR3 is TGCAGCGTTGAATTCGGCGAGGGCACAGATACGCAGTATTTT. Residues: CSVEFGEGTDTQYF.

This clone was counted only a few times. CDR3 amino acids: CASSLLASGNEQFF. The CDR3 DNA reads as TGTGCCAGCAGTTTGCTAGCGTCGGGCAATGAGCAGTTCTTC. The chain is built from TRBV27 and TRBJ2-1, with D perhaps matching TRBD2 (6 bases). CDR1 MNHEY and CDR2 SMNVEV come from the germline V gene (reference sequence). The CDR3 runs 14 residues. The ends were cut back, 3 bases at V and 6 bases at J, with 12 bases in the middle.

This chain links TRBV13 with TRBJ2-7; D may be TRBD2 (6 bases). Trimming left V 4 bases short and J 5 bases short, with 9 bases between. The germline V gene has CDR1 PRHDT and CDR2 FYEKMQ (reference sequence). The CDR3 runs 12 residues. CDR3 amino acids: CASSSGDHEQYF. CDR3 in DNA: TGTGCCAGCAGCTCGGGGGACCACGAGCAGTACTTC.

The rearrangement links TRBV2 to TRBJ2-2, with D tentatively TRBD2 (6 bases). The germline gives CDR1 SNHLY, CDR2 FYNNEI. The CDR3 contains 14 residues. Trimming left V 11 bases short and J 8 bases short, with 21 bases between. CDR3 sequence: CARQLRAGSGELFF. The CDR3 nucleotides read TGTGCCCGTCAACTGAGGGCGGGAAGTGGGGAGCTGTTTTTT.

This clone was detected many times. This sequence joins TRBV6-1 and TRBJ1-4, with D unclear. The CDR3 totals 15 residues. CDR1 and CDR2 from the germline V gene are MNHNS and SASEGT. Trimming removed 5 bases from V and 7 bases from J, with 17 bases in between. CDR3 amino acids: CASSLSAALGEKLFF. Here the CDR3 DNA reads TGTGCCAGCAGTTTATCAGCAGCCCTGGGTGAAAAACTGTTTTTT.

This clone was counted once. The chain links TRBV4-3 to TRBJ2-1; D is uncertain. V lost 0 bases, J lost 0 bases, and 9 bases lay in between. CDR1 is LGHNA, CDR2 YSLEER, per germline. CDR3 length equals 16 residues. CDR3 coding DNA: TGCGCCAGCAGCCAAGACGACTTGAGCTCCTACAATGAGCAGTTCTTC. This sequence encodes CASSQDDLSSYNEQFF.

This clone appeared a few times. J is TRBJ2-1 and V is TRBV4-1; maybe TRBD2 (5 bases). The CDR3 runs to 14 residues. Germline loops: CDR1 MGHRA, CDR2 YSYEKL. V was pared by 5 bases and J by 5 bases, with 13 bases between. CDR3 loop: CASSRSGSDNEQFF. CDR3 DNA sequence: TGCGCCAGCAGCAGGAGTGGGAGTGACAATGAGCAGTTCTTC.

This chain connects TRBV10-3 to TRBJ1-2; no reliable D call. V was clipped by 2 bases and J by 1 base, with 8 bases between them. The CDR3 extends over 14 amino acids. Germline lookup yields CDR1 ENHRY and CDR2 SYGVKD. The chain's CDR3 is CAISEEGVNYGYTF. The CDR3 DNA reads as TGTGCCATCAGTGAGGAGGGAGTTAACTATGGCTACACCTTC.

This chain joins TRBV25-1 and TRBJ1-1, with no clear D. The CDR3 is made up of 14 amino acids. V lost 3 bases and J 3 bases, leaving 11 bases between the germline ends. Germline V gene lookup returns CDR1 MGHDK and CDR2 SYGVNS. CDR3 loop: CASSDEGGHTEAFF. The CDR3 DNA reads TGTGCCAGCAGTGATGAGGGAGGGCACACTGAAGCTTTCTTT.

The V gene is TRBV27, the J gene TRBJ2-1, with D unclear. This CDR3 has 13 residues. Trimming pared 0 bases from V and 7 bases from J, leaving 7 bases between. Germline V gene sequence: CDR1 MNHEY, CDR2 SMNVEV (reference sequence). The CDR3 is CASSLSRLNEQFF. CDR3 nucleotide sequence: TGTGCCAGCAGTTTATCGCGGTTGAATGAGCAGTTCTTC.

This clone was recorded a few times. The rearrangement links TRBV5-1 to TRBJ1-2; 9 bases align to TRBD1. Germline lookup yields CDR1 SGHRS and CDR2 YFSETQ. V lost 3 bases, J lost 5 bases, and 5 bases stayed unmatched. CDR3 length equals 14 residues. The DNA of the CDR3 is TGCGCCAGCAGCTCACCCGGACAGGGGTATGGCTACACCTTC. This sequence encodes CASSSPGQGYGYTF.

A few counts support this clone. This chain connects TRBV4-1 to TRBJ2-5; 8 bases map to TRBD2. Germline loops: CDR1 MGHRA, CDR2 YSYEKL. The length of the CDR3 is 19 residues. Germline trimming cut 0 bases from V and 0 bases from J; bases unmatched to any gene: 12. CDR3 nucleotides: TGCGCCAGCAGCCAAGAAGGCACTAGCGGCCCCTCGTACCAAGAGACCCAGTACTTC. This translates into CASSQEGTSGPSYQETQYF.

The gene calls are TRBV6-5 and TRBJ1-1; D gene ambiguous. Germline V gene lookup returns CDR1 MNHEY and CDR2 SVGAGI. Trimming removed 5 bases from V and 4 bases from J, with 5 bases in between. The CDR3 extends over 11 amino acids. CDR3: CASSHFTEAFF. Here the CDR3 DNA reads TGTGCCAGCAGTCATTTCACTGAAGCTTTCTTT.

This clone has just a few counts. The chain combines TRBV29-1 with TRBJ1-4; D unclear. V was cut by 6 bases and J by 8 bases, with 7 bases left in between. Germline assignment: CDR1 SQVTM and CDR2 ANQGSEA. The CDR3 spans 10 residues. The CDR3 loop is CSVPGEKLFF. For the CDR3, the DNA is TGCAGCGTCCCTGGGGAAAAACTGTTTTTT.

DNA of the CDR3: TGTGCCACCAGCAGAGTAGACAACTCCTACAATGAGCAGTTCTTC. This encodes CATSRVDNSYNEQFF. The V call is TRBV15, the J call TRBJ2-1; no definite D call. This CDR3 comprises 15 residues. Between the trimmed V and J ends, which lost 1 base and 0 bases, there was a span of 7 bases. The germline gives CDR1 LNHNV, CDR2 YYDKDF (reference sequence).

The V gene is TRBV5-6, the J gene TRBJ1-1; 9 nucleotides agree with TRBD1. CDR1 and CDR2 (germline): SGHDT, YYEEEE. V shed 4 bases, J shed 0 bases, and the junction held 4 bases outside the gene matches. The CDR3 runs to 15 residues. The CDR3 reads CASSGDRAMNTEAFF. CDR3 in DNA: TGTGCCAGCAGCGGGGACAGGGCAATGAACACTGAAGCTTTCTTT.

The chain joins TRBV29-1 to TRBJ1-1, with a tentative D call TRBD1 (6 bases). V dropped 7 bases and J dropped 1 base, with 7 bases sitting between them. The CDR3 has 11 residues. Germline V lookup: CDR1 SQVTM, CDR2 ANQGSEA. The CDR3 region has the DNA TGCAGCGGGACAGCGAACACTGAAGCTTTCTTT. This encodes CSGTANTEAFF.

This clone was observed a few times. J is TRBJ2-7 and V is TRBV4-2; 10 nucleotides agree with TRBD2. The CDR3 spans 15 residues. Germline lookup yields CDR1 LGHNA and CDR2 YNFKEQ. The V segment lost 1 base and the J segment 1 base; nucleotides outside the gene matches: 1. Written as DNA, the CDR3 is TGTGCCAGCAGCCAAGGTAGCGGGGGGTCCTACGAGCAGTACTTC. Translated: CASSQGSGGSYEQYF.

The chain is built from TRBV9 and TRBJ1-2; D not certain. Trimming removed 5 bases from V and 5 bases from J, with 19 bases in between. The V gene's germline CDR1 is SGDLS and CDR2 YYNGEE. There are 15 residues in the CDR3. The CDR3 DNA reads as TGTGCCAGCAGACGGGATTCTAGAGCTTCTTATGGCTACACCTTC. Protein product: CASRRDSRASYGYTF. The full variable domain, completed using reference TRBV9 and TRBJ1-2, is DSGVTQTPKHLITATGQRVTLRCSPRSGDLSVYWYQQSLDQGLQFLIQYYNGEERAKGNILERFSAQQFPDLHSELNLSSLELGDSALYFCASRRDSRASYGYTFGSGTRLTVV.

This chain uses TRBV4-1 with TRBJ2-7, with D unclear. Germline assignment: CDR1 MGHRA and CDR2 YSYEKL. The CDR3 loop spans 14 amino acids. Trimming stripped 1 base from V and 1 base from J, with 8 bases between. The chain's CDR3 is CASSQVDPSYEQYF. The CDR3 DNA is TGCGCCAGCAGCCAAGTGGACCCTTCCTACGAGCAGTACTTC.

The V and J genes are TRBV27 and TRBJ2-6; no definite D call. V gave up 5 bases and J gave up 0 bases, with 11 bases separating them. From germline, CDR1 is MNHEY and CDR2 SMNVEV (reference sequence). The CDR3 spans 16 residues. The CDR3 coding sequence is TGTGCCAGCAGTCAACGAGACATCTCTGGGGCCAACGTCCTGACTTTC. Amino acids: CASSQRDISGANVLTF.

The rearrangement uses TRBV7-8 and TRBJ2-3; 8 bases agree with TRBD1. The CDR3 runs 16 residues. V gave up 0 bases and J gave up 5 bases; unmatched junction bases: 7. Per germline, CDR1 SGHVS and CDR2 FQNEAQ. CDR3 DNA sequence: TGTGCCAGCAGCTTAGCCAGGACAGGGCCTGTAGATACGCAGTATTTT. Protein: CASSLARTGPVDTQYF.

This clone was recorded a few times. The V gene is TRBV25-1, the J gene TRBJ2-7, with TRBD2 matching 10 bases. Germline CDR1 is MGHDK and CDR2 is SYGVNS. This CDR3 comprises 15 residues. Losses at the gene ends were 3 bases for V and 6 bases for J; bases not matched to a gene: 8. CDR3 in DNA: TGTGCCAGCAGTGATACTCTAGCGGGAGAGTTCGAGCAGTACTTC. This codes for CASSDTLAGEFEQYF.

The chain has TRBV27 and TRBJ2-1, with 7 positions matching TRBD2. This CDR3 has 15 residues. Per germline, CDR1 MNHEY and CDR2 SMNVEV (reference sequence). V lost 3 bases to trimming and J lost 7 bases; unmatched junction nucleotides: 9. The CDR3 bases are TGTGCCAGCAGTTTGTGGGGAGGGTCTAGGAATGAGCAGTTCTTC. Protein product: CASSLWGGSRNEQFF.

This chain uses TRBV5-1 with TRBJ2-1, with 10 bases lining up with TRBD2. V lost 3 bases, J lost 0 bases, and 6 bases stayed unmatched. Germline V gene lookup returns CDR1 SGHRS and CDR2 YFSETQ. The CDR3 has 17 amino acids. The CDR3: CASSWTSGGSSYNEQFF. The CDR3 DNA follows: TGCGCCAGCAGCTGGACTAGCGGAGGGAGCTCCTACAATGAGCAGTTCTTC.